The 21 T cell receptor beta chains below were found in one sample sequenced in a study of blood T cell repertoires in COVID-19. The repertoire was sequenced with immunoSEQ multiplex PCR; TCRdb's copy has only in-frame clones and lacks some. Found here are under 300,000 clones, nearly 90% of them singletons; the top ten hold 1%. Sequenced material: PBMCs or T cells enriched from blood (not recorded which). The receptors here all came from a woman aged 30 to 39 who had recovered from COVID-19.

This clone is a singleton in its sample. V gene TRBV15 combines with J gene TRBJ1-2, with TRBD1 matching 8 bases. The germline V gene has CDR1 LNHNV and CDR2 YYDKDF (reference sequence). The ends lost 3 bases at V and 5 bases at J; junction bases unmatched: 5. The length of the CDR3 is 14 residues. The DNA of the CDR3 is TGTGCCACCAGCAGTGACAGGGGAGGATATGGCTACACCTTC. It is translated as CATSSDRGGYGYTF.

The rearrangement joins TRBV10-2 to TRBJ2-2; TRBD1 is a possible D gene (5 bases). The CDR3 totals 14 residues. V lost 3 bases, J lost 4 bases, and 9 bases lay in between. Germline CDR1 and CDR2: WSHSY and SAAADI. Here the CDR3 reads CASSDIGATGELFF. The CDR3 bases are TGCGCCAGCAGTGATATAGGGGCCACCGGGGAGCTGTTTTTT.

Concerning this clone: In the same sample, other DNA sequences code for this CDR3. CDR3 amino acids: CASSGQANTEAFF. Here the CDR3 DNA reads TGTGCCAGCTCCGGACAGGCGAACACTGAAGCTTTCTTT. The chain couples TRBV18 to TRBJ1-1; TRBD1 aligns across 7 bases. The germline V gene has CDR1 KGHSH and CDR2 LQKENI. The CDR3 contains 13 residues. The V segment lost 6 bases and the J segment 1 base; nucleotides outside the gene matches: 2.

CDR3 bases: TGCGCCAGCAGTGAATTCAGGCGGGACGAGCAGTACTTC. Amino acid sequence: CASSEFRRDEQYF. The chain recombines TRBV10-2 with TRBJ2-7; possible D gene TRBD2, 5 bases. The CDR3 has 13 amino acids. V was cut by 3 bases and J by 5 bases, with 11 bases left in between. Germline loops: CDR1 WSHSY, CDR2 SAAADI.

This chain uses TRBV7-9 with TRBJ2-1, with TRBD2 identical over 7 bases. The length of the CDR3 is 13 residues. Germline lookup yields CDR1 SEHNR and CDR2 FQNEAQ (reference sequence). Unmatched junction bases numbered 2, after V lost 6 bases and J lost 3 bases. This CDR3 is CASSGRDYNEQFF. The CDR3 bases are TGTGCCAGCAGTGGGAGGGACTACAATGAGCAGTTCTTC.

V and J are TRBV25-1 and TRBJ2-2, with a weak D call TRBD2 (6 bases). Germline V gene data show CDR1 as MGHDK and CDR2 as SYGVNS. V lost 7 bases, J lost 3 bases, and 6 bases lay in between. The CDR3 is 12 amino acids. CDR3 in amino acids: CASTGDTGELFF. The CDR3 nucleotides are TGTGCCAGCACGGGGGACACCGGGGAGCTGTTTTTT.

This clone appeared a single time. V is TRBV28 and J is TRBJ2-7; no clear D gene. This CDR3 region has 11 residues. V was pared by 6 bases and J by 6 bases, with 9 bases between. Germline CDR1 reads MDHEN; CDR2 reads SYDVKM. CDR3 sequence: CASRSRLEQYF. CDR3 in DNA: TGTGCCAGCAGGTCCAGGCTCGAGCAGTACTTC.

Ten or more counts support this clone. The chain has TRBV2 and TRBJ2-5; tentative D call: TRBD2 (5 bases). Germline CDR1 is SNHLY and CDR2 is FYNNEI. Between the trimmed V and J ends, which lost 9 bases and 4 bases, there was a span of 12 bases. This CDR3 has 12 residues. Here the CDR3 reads CASQGAGETQYF. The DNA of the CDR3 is TGTGCCAGTCAAGGCGCGGGAGAGACCCAGTACTTC.

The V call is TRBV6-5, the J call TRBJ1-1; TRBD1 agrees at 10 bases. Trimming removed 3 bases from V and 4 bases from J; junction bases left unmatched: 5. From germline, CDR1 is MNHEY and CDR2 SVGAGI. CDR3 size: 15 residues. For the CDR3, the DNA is TGTGCCAGCAGTTATAAGACAGGGGGCGTCACTGAAGCTTTCTTT. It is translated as CASSYKTGGVTEAFF.

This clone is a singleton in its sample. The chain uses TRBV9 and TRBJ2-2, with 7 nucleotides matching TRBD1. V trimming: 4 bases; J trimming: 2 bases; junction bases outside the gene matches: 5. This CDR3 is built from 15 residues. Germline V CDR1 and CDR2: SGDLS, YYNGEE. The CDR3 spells CASSSRQGNTGELFF. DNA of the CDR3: TGTGCCAGCAGCTCCCGACAGGGAAACACCGGGGAGCTGTTTTTT.

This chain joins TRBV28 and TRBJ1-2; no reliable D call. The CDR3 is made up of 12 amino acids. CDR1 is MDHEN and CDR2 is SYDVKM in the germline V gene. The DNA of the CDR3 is TGTGCTGTTCAAGCAGGAATCAATAGCTACACCTTC. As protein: CAVQAGINSYTF.

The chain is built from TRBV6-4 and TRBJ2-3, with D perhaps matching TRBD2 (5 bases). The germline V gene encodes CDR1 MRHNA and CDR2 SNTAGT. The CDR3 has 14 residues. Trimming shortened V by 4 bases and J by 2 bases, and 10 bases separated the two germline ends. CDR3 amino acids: CASSVERNTDTQYF. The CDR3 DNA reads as TGTGCCAGCAGTGTTGAGCGGAACACAGATACGCAGTATTTT.

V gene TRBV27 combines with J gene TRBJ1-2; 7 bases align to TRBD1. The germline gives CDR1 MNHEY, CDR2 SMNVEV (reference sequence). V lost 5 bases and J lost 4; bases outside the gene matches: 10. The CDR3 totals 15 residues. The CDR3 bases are TGTGCCAGCAGTCTCAACAGGGGCCAAACCTATGGCTACACCTTC. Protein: CASSLNRGQTYGYTF.

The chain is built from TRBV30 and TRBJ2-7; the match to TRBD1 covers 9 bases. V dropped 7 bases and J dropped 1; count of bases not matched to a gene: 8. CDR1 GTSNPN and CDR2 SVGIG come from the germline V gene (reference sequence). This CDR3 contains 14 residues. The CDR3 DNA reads TGTGCCTCTAGGACAGGGGTCACATCCTACGAGCAGTACTTC. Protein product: CASRTGVTSYEQYF.

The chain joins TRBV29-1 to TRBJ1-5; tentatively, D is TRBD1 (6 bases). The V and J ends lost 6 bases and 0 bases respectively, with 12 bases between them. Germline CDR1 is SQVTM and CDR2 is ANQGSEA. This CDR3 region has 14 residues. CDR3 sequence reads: CSVLTGSSNQPQHF. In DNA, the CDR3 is TGCAGCGTCCTCACAGGGAGTAGCAATCAGCCCCAGCATTTT.

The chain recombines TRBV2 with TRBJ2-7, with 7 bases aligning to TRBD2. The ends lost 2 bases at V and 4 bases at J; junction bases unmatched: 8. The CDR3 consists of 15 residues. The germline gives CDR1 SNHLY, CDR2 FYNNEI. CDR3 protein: CASSEFSRELYEQYF. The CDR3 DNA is TGTGCCAGCAGTGAATTCTCGCGGGAGTTATACGAGCAGTACTTC.

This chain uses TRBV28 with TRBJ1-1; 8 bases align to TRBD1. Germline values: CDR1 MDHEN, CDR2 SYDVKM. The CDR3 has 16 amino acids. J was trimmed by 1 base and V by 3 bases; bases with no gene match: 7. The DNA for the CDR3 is TGTGCCAGCAGTTTTACTGCCGGGACAGGGAACACTGAAGCTTTCTTT. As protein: CASSFTAGTGNTEAFF.

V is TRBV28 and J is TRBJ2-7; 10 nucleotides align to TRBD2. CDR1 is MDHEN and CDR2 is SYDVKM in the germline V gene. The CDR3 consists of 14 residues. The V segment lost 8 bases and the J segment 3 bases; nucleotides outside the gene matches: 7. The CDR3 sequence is CASVYSGRDYEQYF. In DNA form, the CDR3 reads TGTGCCAGCGTCTACAGCGGGAGGGACTACGAGCAGTACTTC.

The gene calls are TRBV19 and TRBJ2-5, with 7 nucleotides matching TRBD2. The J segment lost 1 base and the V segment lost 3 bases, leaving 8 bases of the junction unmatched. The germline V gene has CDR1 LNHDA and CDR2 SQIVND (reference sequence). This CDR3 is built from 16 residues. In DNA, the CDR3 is TGTGCCAGTAGTATCCCAGGGCGGGAGCCCCAAGAGACCCAGTACTTC. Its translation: CASSIPGREPQETQYF.

As DNA, the CDR3 is TGTGCCAGCAGTTTTAATAGCTACACTGAAGCTTTCTTT. It is translated as CASSFNSYTEAFF. The chain has TRBV27 and TRBJ1-1, with D unresolved. Per germline, CDR1 MNHEY and CDR2 SMNVEV (reference sequence). CDR3 length equals 13 residues. V lost 3 bases and J 3 bases, leaving 8 bases between the germline ends.

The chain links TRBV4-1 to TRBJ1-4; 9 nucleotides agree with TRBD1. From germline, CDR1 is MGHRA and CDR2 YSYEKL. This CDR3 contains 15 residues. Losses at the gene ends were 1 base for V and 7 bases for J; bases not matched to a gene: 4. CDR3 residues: CASSQAGTGFEKLFF. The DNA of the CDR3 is TGCGCCAGCAGCCAAGCCGGGACAGGGTTTGAAAAACTGTTTTTT.